This T cell receptor (beta chain) originates from a study of T cell responses to AZD1222 COVID-19 vaccine. Findings and limits, study-wide: Within unmutated variant regions lay the reported targets of nearly half of spike-specific TCRs. CD4 TCRs covered the whole spike, strongest at regions 160-218 and 743-854. Baseline seropositivity occurred in only a handful of AZD1222 recipients. The donor cohort was predominantly white British with a female majority, and clonal diversity may have been underestimated.

A note on this clone: Antigen: not known.

The repertoire was sequenced with immunoSEQ multiplex PCR; TCRdb's copy has only in-frame clones and lacks some. This table holds about 150,000 clones, approximately 89% found once. V shed 4 bases and J shed 5 bases, with 18 bases lying between them. Germline V gives CDR1 SGHTA, CDR2 FQGTGA. The CDR3 is made up of 16 amino acids. This sequence was found in an adult in good health. The rearrangement uses TRBV7-3 and TRBJ2-1, with D possibly TRBD2 on 6 matching bases. Specimen: peripheral blood, collected on day 0 of AZD1222 vaccination. In nucleotides, the CDR3 is TGTGCCAGCAGCTCAGGAGGGGCGGGTGGCCACAATGAGCAGTTCTTC. It codes for CASSSGGAGGHNEQFF.